This T cell receptor (beta chain) is drawn from a study of blood T cell repertoires in COVID-19. As for the study in general: Sites in the United States, Italy and Spain provided acute and convalescent COVID-19 samples.

This CDR3 has 13 amino acids. Trimming at V came to 5 bases and at J to 2 bases, leaving 3 bases not matched to a gene. Germline V gene lookup returns CDR1 MNHEY and CDR2 SMNVEV (reference sequence). Measured with immunoSEQ multiplex PCR; TCRdb has only the in-frame clones, and not every one. The sample has around 240,000 clones; about 82% are singletons. Cohorts were assigned according to the clinical history that participants reported. The chain joins TRBV27 to TRBJ2-7; 7 bases are shared with TRBD1. This receptor was obtained from a woman aged 50 to 60 who had recovered from COVID-19. Sequenced input: PBMCs or T cells enriched from blood (not recorded which). CDR3 DNA: TGTGCCAGCAGTGACAGGGACGCCTACGAGCAGTACTTC. Its translation is CASSDRDAYEQYF.